This T cell receptor (beta chain) is from a study of T cell responses to AZD1222 COVID-19 vaccine (dated by TCRdb to the early 2020s). Describing the broader study: TCR sequencing was performed for roughly 240 trial participants, of whom approximately 200 were given two doses of AZD1222 and roughly 25 were given two doses of MenACWY control vaccine. Trial participants were enrolled by age into subgroups of 18-55, 56-69 and 70-plus years, and around 150, 28 and 57 TCR-sequenced participants, respectively, were included in these subgroups. Results the study describes overall, beyond this receptor: Nearly half of unique spike-specific TCRs reportedly recognized epitopes outside regions mutated in the B.1.351 and B.1.1.7 variants. Vaccine-associated CD4 TCRs spanned the whole spike protein, with dominant responses in regions 160-218 and 743-854. After two AZD1222 doses, both the breadth and the depth of spike-specific TCRs were significantly higher than at day 0 and than in MenACWY recipients. Participants were mostly white British, with more females than males. The authors suggested clonal diversity may have been underestimated. No day 14 peak-response samples were available, so repertoires were characterized only after the peak T cell response. Conclusions about previously exposed vaccinees were limited because only six AZD1222 recipients were SARS-CoV-2 seropositive at baseline. The 56-69-year group was small, and its depth increase did not reach significance, likely because of low power.

The CDR3 regions of human TCRbeta chains were subjected to immunosequencing. Under the source paper's analysis protocol: Repertoire TCRs were matched against a reference library of SARS-CoV-2-specific TCRs generated with the MIRA antigen-specificity platform. Breadth was defined as the fraction of unique TCRs that were SARS-CoV-2-associated, and depth was defined as the fraction of total T cells that were SARS-CoV-2-associated. Using the MIRA data, each spike-specific TCR was assigned both to the spike region to which the TCR was reactive and to a CD4 or CD8 class. Log10-transformed breadth and depth values were compared by one-way ANOVA with Sidak's multiple comparisons tests. Imported from immuneACCESS, the table was reduced by TCRdb to in-frame sequences with V and J called. These copies leave out some clones; in studies compared against another copy, an unresolved V gene accounts for under half, and the cause of the remainder is not known. V and J calls plus clone size are reproduced from that table; the DNA served to infer D and trimming. Recorded for this sample are around 80,000 clones; about four fifths of them occurred a single time. Approximately 1.2% of the sample lies in the top ten.

Looking up the germline V gene yields CDR1 MDHEN and CDR2 SYDVKM. Its CDR3 holds 14 amino acids, cysteine through phenylalanine. The DNA shown is the 42-base CDR3, in frame from base 1. Trimming at the junction amounts to 3 bases on V and 2 bases on J, and the germline ends lie 9 bases apart. Interpreted using the paper, the time point label stands for: about 28 days (+/-7) after the second vaccine dose. AZD1222 recipients given second doses at about 4 weeks or at about 12 weeks were pooled, since spike-specific TCR depth and breadth were not found to differ between the two schedules. Vaccinee samples were obtained from the UK trials COV001 and COV002, which included a single-blind randomized controlled phase 2/3 trial of AZD1222 (ChAdOx1 nCoV-19) in healthy adults. For TCRbeta chain sequencing, PBMC samples were collected from trial participants at day 0 and at day 28 after the second dose. Comments on this clone: The clone's antigen remains unknown. Within one base of it there is no much larger clone, and no base qualities were kept.

Rearrangement joined TRBV28 to TRBJ2-3, with no confidently assigned D gene. The sequence derives from an adult who received the AZD1222 COVID-19 vaccine. The sample was peripheral blood, taken 28 days after the second AZD1222 dose. This receptor carries the CDR3 CASSFRAATDTQYF. Here is the DNA: TGTGCCAGCAGTTTTAGGGCTGCCACAGATACGCAGTATTTT.